This T cell receptor beta chain was identified during a study of cytomegalovirus exposure and HLA in healthy donors (dated by TCRdb to about 2017). A note on the overall study: According to an earlier analysis of a few hundred of the donors, about 179 million T cells yielded some 120 million unique TCR beta sequences and 276 Gb of sequence data. To predict cytomegalovirus infection status, the study brought together high-throughput TCR immunosequencing, statistical association of individual TCRs with disease status, and machine learning. Every repertoire in the discovery cohort had been generated on one and the same sequencing platform. In the later analysis, no new phenotypic data were used to find candidate immune exposures; instead, reliance was placed on TCR beta sequences and their occurrence across donors. Among the approximately 430 genotyped donors, approximately 76% belonged to the genetic ancestry cluster associated with self-reported Caucasian donors. Donor age, sex, ethnicity and CMV serostatus were compiled together with the repertoire data. Along with the approximately 700-subject first cohort, a separate validation cohort of about 110 different subjects was used. The study profiled the T cell repertoires of hundreds of subjects by immunosequencing and related them to cytomegalovirus serostatus. In an earlier analysis of a few hundred of the donors, high-throughput TCR beta sequencing was used to judge whether each TCR beta V gene segment behaved as functional or pseudogenic. An early release that covered about 600 HLA-typed donors contained 300 to 350 gigabases of sequencing data and tens of millions of unique TCR sequences. HLA typing included class I and class II loci at four-digit resolution. Typing coverage differed by locus: A, B, C, DRB1 and DQB1 were typed in about 629-640 donors, DQA1 in 522, DPA1 in 606, and DPB1 in approximately 450. Across about 370 genotyped donors of the cohort, an average of roughly 230,000 unique TCR beta nucleotide sequences per donor were sequenced, and about a sixth of those sequences were non-productive. A later analysis re-analyzed previously published TCR beta repertoires from 660 or so donors and added high-resolution HLA genotyping to study TCR occurrence patterns. A later genetic analysis took genome-wide SNP genotypes for about three fifths of the roughly 670 donors and used that subset as a discovery cohort. Four or five DR-DQ haplotypes were handled as single units for association and clustering, since linkage in the cohort was strong. The study was designed to test whether signatures of past pathogen exposure could be identified by cataloging public T cell receptors.

This clone was counted only a few times. The specificity of this receptor is unknown. No per-base quality is available; no much larger clone lies one base away. Library creation used the immunoSEQ multiplex PCR assay. The multiplex PCR relied on a mix of 60 forward primers for TCR Vbeta segments and 13 reverse primers for TCR Jbeta segments. The CDR3 region of rearranged TCR beta genes was amplified from genomic DNA by a multiplex PCR assay. On the Illumina HiSeq System, the amplified TCR beta libraries were sequenced as 87-base-pair reads. Concerning the study's data processing: Across the 600 to 700 repertoires, a later analysis counted 80 million or so unique TCR beta chains, around 10 million of which were shared by at least two donors. Raw reads were error-corrected and collapsed into unique sequences by a nearest-neighbor algorithm in which closely related sequences were merged to remove PCR and sequencing errors. To assign V, D and J gene segments, CDR3 sequences were aligned to IMGT reference sequences. For a sequence to be retained, at least a six-nucleotide match to both a V gene segment and a J gene segment was required. A rearrangement counted as productive if the CDR3 had no stop codons and remained in frame with V and J, and every other rearrangement counted as non-productive. Following IMGT convention, CDR3 was defined as the stretch from the second conserved V-encoded cysteine to the conserved J-encoded phenylalanine. Sequences without an unambiguous match to a single V gene segment were excluded from the earlier analysis of 450 to 650 of the donors. An earlier analysis of a few hundred of the donors called V segments functional above 56.7% productive rearrangements and segregating when the between-donor standard deviation exceeded 5%. To diagnose cytomegalovirus status from the catalog of TCR beta chain sequences, a statistical classification framework was built. In a later analysis, V and J genes were assigned by comparing TCR nucleotide sequences against IMGT/GENE-DB human TR gene sequences. In a later analysis, CDR3 sequences and most-parsimonious VDJ recombination scenarios were assigned using the TCRdist pipeline. A later analysis defined each TCR beta chain by its CDR3 amino acid sequence plus V-gene family, and excluded reads lacking a unique V-gene family. A later analysis removed several hundred highly shared, low-generation-probability nucleotide sequences to deal with suspected cross-contamination and a sequencing artifact. In a later analysis, a clonal expansion index for each public chain was calculated from normalized within-repertoire ranks of inferred template counts. Generation probabilities in a later analysis came from a VDJ recombination model fitted to out-of-frame rearrangements, and those results were checked against IGoR. A later analysis scored TCR-TCR, TCR-HLA and TCR-CMV co-occurrence with hypergeometric tests, applying a repertoire-size bias correction to TCR pairs. To estimate false discovery rates, a later analysis permuted the HLA or CMV assignments 20 times. In a later analysis, co-occurring TCRs were grouped using DBSCAN, and TCRdist sequence similarity was added for clustering within HLA-allele-positive subsets. Co-occurrence clustering excluded repertoires with fewer than 30,000 or more than 120,000 public chains, plus five with anomalous nucleotide sharing. Here the immuneACCESS table is served through TCRdb, limited to in-frame sequences with V and J called. Missing clones are a known gap in these copies; in checked studies unresolved V genes cover under half, and the rest lacks a known reason. V and J calls and clone size are copied from that table; D and trimming were computed from the DNA. This sample has under 95,000 clones in its table, and less than 10% of those were observed once. Of the sample, about 2.1% falls within the top ten clones.

From a lookup of the germline V gene, CDR1 and CDR2 are MGHRA and YSYEKL. CDR3 length: 16 amino acids, cysteine to phenylalanine. The only DNA kept is the CDR3, 48 bases in frame from the first base. From V the trimming removes 2 bases and from J it removes 2 bases, while the gene matches leave 5 bases of the junction unaccounted for. The investigation overall reported the following: Compared with the roughly 670-donor mean, donors in an Asian-associated ancestry cluster had fewer N-insertions in productive TCRs, according to a later genetic analysis. For the cohort, immune exposure information was limited to CMV serostatus. A later analysis found that HLA-associated TCR beta chains were more clonally expanded and had lower generation probabilities than equally common non-associated chains. A later analysis associated approximately 17,000 TCR beta sequences with specific HLA alleles at a false discovery rate of 0.05. In the study, around 160 TCR beta chains were listed as associated with cytomegalovirus. Only TCR beta chains were sequenced in this cohort, and the absence of alpha or paired-chain data limited detectable features. In a later genetic analysis, a missense DCLRE1C variant was associated with V-gene and J-gene trimming of TCR beta chains, and the association was replicated in an independent cohort. Over 15 rarely observed V segments, including chromosome 9 orphons, were excluded from the earlier analysis of several hundred of the donors because counts were too low. The classifier was reported to diagnose cytomegalovirus status with high specificity and sensitivity in both the original and validation cohorts. Because some donors lacked HLA typing at each locus, the association tests relied only on the typed subset. When HLA alleles, especially DR and DQ, strongly co-occurred, TCR associations were difficult to assign to individual alleles. A later analysis reported that several top co-occurrence clusters appeared linked to parvovirus B19, influenza, CMV and Epstein-Barr virus. A group of highly shared sequence variants was considered likely to be a technical artifact of the sequencing pipeline. While some public TCRs were present in many individuals, most TCR sequences turned up only very rarely across donors. According to the authors, the approach could potentially be generalized to other disease states and immunological phenotypes. A few of the identified cytomegalovirus-associated TCR beta chains were confirmed in vitro to be specific for cytomegalovirus antigens. Presence/absence analyses assumed roughly uniform sequencing depth across donors, an assumption that may not hold. According to a later analysis, TCR association rates differed among HLA loci, with DRB1 alleles showing the most associated TCRs and HLA-C alleles showing the fewest. According to a later analysis, most CMV-associated TCR beta chains appeared to be HLA-restricted, and the HLA associations seemed to be driven largely by CMV exposure. Linkage disequilibrium might explain the correlated functional status among segregating V segments, but an unknown experimental factor could not be ruled out. A further reported finding was that TCR beta sequences accurately predicted the HLA-A and HLA-B alleles for most subjects in the first cohort. Broadly in line with IMGT annotations, most TCR beta V segments showed up in productive rearrangements about 87% or about 30% of the time in an earlier analysis of 587 of the donors. Some IMGT-functional V segments, including TRBV6-2 and TRBV6-3, could not be told apart with the 87-base-pair reads, so those segments were excluded.

The cohort was made up of 500 to 850 healthy bone marrow donors. All cohort members were sampled while nominally healthy, although unrecorded immune exposures were likely present. The donor tested CMV seronegative and was one of the 352 seronegative cohort members. Each donor provided a peripheral blood sample, and peripheral blood mononuclear cells were used for TCR beta sequencing. Genomic DNA extraction from the blood cell samples was performed with the Qiagen DNeasy Blood Extraction Kit. Rearrangement joined TRBV4-1 to TRBJ2-2, with TRBD2 identical over 7 junction bases. The sample taken for sequencing was PBMCs. This receptor was obtained from a man aged 50-59 years in good health and CMV-seronegative. The bases read TGCGCCAGCAGCCAACCTCGCGGGGGTAACACCGGGGAGCTGTTTTTT. It translates as CASSQPRGGNTGELFF.